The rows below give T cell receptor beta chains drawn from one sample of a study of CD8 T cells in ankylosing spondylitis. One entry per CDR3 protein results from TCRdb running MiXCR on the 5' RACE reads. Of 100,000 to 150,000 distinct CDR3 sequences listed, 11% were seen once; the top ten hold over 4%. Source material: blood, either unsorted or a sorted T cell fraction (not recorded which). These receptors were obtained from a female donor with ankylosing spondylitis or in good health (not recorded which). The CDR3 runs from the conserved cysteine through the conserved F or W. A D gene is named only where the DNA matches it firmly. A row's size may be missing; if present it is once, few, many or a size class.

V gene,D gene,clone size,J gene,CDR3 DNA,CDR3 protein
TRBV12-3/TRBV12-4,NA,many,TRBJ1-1,TGTGCCAGCAACCTCAACAGACAGAACACTGAAGCTTTCTTT,CASNLNRQNTEAFF
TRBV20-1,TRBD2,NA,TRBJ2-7,TGCAGTGCTGGCTCCGGGACTAGCGGATTGAGCTCCTACGAGCAGTACTTC,CSAGSGTSGLSSYEQYF
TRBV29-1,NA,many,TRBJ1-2,TGCAGCGTCTCCCAGATGGACGGGCTGGGCGGCTATGGCTACACCTTC,CSVSQMDGLGGYGYTF
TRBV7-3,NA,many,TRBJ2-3,TGTGCCAGCAGCTTAGCTGGCTCGGTGGCAAATACGCAGTATTTT,CASSLAGSVANTQYF
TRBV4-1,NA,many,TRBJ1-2,TGCGCCAGCAGCCAATATGACAGCGCCTTTACTAACTATGGCTACACCTTC,CASSQYDSAFTNYGYTF
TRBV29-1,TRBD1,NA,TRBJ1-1,TGCAGCGTTGAACGACAGGGAAGTAATGGTGAAGCTTTCTTT,CSVERQGSNGEAFF
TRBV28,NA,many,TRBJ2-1,TGTGCCAGCAGTTTACGACAGACTGAGCAGTTCTTC,CASSLRQTEQFF
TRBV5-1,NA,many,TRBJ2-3,TGCGCCAGCAGCCTATCACCCAAGGGGGGGCGAAATACGCAGTATTTT,CASSLSPKGGRNTQYF
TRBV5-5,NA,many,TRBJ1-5,TGTGCCAGCAGCTTTGGTCGGGCGTCGGATCAGCCCCAGCATTTT,CASSFGRASDQPQHF
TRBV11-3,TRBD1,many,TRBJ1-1,TGTGCCAGCAGCTTACAGGGGGCCGACACTGAAGCTTTCTTT,CASSLQGADTEAFF
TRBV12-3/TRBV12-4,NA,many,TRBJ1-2,TGTGCCAGCAGTTTAGAGAGTCGAAGGACTCCTGGCTACACCTTC,CASSLESRRTPGYTF
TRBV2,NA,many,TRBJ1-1,TGTGCCAGCTCCACGGACCCTGAAGCTTTCTTT,CASSTDPEAFF
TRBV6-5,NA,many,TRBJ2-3,TGTGCCAGCAGTTACACGCCGACAGATACGCAGTATTTT,CASSYTPTDTQYF
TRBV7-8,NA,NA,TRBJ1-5,TGTGCCAGCAGCTTCACCGGGCAGCCCCAGCATTTT,CASSFTGQPQHF
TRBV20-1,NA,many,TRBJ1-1,TGCAGTGCTAGGTTTGCTTCTGAAGCTTTCTTT,CSARFASEAFF
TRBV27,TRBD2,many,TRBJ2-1,TGTGCCAGCAGTACCCTGTCTAGCGGGAGTGTGAATGAGCAGTTCTTC,CASSTLSSGSVNEQFF
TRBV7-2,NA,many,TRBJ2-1,TGTGCCAGCAGCTTCGACCCTACCTACAATGAGCAGTTCTTC,CASSFDPTYNEQFF
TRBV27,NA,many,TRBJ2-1,TGTGCCAGCAGAAAGTCCGACAGGAACAATGAGCAGTTCTTC,CASRKSDRNNEQFF
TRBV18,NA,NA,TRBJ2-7,TGTGCCAGCTCACCACCTAGTGGGATCTCCTACGAGCAGTACTTC,CASSPPSGISYEQYF
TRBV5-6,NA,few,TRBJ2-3,TGTGCCAGCAGCGCTCGGAGCGCGCAGTATTTT,CASSARSAQYF
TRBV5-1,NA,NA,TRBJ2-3,TGCGCCAGCAGCTTGCCCAGGACAGACTACTACACAGATACGCAGTATTTT,CASSLPRTDYYTDTQYF
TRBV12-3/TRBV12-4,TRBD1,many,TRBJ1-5,TGTGCCAGCAGCCCGACCCCACAGGGGAACCAGCCCCAGCATTTT,CASSPTPQGNQPQHF
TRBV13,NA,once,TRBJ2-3,TGTGCCAGCAGACCGGGCCCAATCGGGCCCACAGATACGCAGTATTTT,CASRPGPIGPTDTQYF